Shown below are 8 T cell receptor beta chains from a single sample sequenced in a study of identical twins. MiXCR, run by TCRdb on the 5' RACE reads, gives a single entry per CDR3 protein. The table shows 520,000 or so distinct CDR3 sequences, with less than 25% occurring only once. These data also formed part of another study, on T cells expressing NK-cell markers.

What was sequenced was CD4+ T cells sorted from blood. Every receptor here comes from a woman aged 18-29 years in good health.

This clonotype has more than one count but fewer than ten. As DNA, the CDR3 is TGTGCCAGTACGAAGCGGGAGGGGGACAATGAGCAGTTCTTC. Its protein is CASTKREGDNEQFF. This chain connects TRBV7-8 to TRBJ2-1; 10 bases are shared with TRBD2. The CDR3 is made up of 14 amino acids. Per the germline V gene, CDR1 is SGHVS and CDR2 is FQNEAQ. V shed 9 bases and J 5 bases; nucleotides not matched to a gene: 7. Supplemented by reference TRBV7-8 and TRBJ2-1, the full variable domain reads GAGVSQSPRYKVAKRGQDVALRCDPISGHVSLFWYQQALGQGPEFLTYFQNEAQLDKSGLPSDRFFAERPEGSVSTLKIQRTQQEDSAVYLCASTKREGDNEQFFGPGTRLTVL.

There are a few counts of this clonotype. The CDR3: CASSEGYNRREQYF. Here the CDR3 DNA reads TGTGCCAGCAGTGAAGGCTACAATCGCCGCGAGCAGTACTTC. The J gene is TRBJ2-7, the V gene TRBV2; D is uncertain. CDR3 length: 14 residues. Trimming cost V 1 base and J 6 bases, with 13 bases left between them. The germline V gene has CDR1 SNHLY and CDR2 FYNNEI.

This clonotype was seen a few times. This chain uses TRBV12-3 or TRBV12-4 with TRBJ2-4; TRBD1 might be the D (6 bases). The CDR3 is 18 amino acids. Trimming shortened V by 6 bases and J by 0 bases, and 21 bases separated the two germline ends. The CDR3 nucleotides are TGTGCCAGCAGATACGGGACAAAGGGGATGCTAGCCAAAAACATTCAGTACTTC. Encoded protein: CASRYGTKGMLAKNIQYF.

The chain joins TRBV7-8 to TRBJ2-7; D is unclear. Germline V gene data show CDR1 as SGHVS and CDR2 as FQNEAQ. The CDR3 loop spans 14 amino acids. The V end lost 5 bases, the J end lost 0 bases, and 11 bases lay between the germline ends. The CDR3 DNA reads as TGTGCCAGCAGCCACCTGGTCAACTCCTACGAGCAGTACTTC. It yields the protein CASSHLVNSYEQYF.

The rearrangement joins TRBV4-3 to TRBJ2-1, with D uncertain. CDR1 and CDR2 from the germline V gene are LGHNA and YSLEER. This CDR3 has 14 amino acids. Trimming left V 0 bases short and J 8 bases short, with 11 bases between. In nucleotides, the CDR3 is TGCGCCAGCAGCCAAGATAACGCAATCGATGAGCAGTTCTTC. Protein: CASSQDNAIDEQFF.

This clonotype was detected ten times or more. The V and J genes are TRBV4-3 and TRBJ2-1; D is unclear. V was pared by 5 bases and J by 7 bases, with 18 bases between. The germline V gene encodes CDR1 LGHNA and CDR2 YSLEER. The CDR3 length is 15 residues. CDR3: CASSSNGLEGNEQFF. The CDR3 nucleotides read TGCGCCAGCAGCTCAAACGGCCTAGAAGGTAATGAGCAGTTCTTC.

This clonotype was seen repeatedly, ten times or more. V is TRBV18 and J is TRBJ1-2, with a weak D call TRBD1 (6 bases). Germline loops: CDR1 KGHSH, CDR2 LQKENI. Trimming removed 3 bases from V and 3 bases from J, with 17 bases in between. This CDR3 has 16 amino acids. The CDR3 protein is CASSPQGSGTDYGYTF. In DNA form, the CDR3 reads TGTGCCAGCTCACCCCAGGGGAGCGGTACTGACTATGGCTACACCTTC.

This clonotype has at least ten counts. J is TRBJ2-5 and V is TRBV3-1; D gene uncertain. The germline V gene encodes CDR1 LGHDT and CDR2 YNNKEL (reference sequence). V gave up 1 base and J gave up 3 bases, with 9 bases separating them. The CDR3 runs 14 residues. The CDR3 reads CASSQGSWKETQYF. Written as DNA, the CDR3 is TGTGCCAGCAGCCAAGGCAGTTGGAAAGAGACCCAGTACTTC.